The 29 T cell receptor beta chains in this list originate from one sample, sequenced in a study of blood T cell repertoires in COVID-19. Data came from immunoSEQ multiplex PCR; TCRdb stores just in-frame clones and leaves some out. Of about 310,000 clones detected, around nine tenths appear once; the ten largest clones hold 9.5%. Sample: PBMCs or T cells enriched from blood (not recorded which). The receptors stem from a woman aged 40 to 55 who had recovered from COVID-19.

The chain links TRBV6-2 or TRBV6-3 to TRBJ2-5, with D perhaps matching TRBD2 (7 bases). Germline assignment: CDR1 MNHEY and CDR2 SVGEGT. Trimming stripped 5 bases from V and 5 bases from J, with 18 bases between. The CDR3 extends over 15 amino acids. The CDR3, as DNA: TGTGCCAGCAGTCCGACGAGGGGGGGCGGGGAGACCCAGTACTTC. Translated: CASSPTRGGGETQYF.

This clone was counted once. CDR3 in DNA: TGCGCCAACTCGTCCCATGCCCCAAATGAAAAACTGTTTTTT. This codes for CANSSHAPNEKLFF. The V call is TRBV5-1, the J call TRBJ1-4, with D hard to call. CDR1 is SGHRS and CDR2 is YFSETQ in the germline V gene. Trimming stripped 9 bases from V and 5 bases from J, with 17 bases between. The CDR3 consists of 14 residues.

The V gene is TRBV4-3, the J gene TRBJ1-6; no firm D call. The CDR3 covers 15 residues. With 2 bases removed from V and 3 bases from J, the gap between germline ends came to 8 bases. The germline CDR1 and CDR2 sequences are LGHNA and YSLEER. CDR3 in amino acids: CASSQNSVYNSPLHF. In DNA form, the CDR3 reads TGCGCCAGCAGCCAAAACAGTGTCTATAATTCACCCCTCCACTTT.

The rearrangement joins TRBV28 to TRBJ2-7; TRBD2 is a possible D gene (5 bases). Trimming removed 7 bases at V and 2 bases at J, with 15 bases between. CDR1 and CDR2 from the germline V gene are MDHEN and SYDVKM. This CDR3 is built from 14 residues. The CDR3 DNA is TGTGCCAGCAATTATCCGGATAGCGCCTACGAGCAGTACTTC. This sequence encodes CASNYPDSAYEQYF. The whole variable domain, filled in from reference TRBV28 and TRBJ2-7, reads DVKVTQSSRYLVKRTGEKVFLECVQDMDHENMFWYRQDPGLGLRLIYFSYDVKMKEKGDIPEGYSVSREKKERFSLILESASTNQTSMYLCASNYPDSAYEQYFGPGTRLTVT.

The rearrangement joins TRBV24-1 to TRBJ1-5, with TRBD1 matching 10 bases. V lost 4 bases and J lost 4; bases outside the gene matches: 6. CDR1 and CDR2 (germline): KGHDR, SFDVKD. The CDR3 length is 16 residues. CDR3 nucleotides: TGTGCCACCAGTGACCCCGGGACAGGGGAGAATCAGCCCCAGCATTTT. Protein product: CATSDPGTGENQPQHF.

This chain connects TRBV27 to TRBJ2-5, with 7 bases lining up with TRBD1. The CDR3 length is 16 residues. J lost 0 bases, V lost 2 bases, and 6 bases had no gene match. Looked up from germline, CDR1 is MNHEY and CDR2 is SMNVEV (reference sequence). CDR3 sequence reads: CASSLLGTVNQETQYF. As DNA, the CDR3 is TGTGCCAGCAGTTTACTCGGGACAGTTAACCAAGAGACCCAGTACTTC.

The CDR3 DNA reads TGTGCCAGCGAGAAGGGGTTCTCCTACAATGAGCAGTTCTTC. Translating it yields CASEKGFSYNEQFF. The J gene is TRBJ2-1, the V gene TRBV7-2; D might be TRBD1 (5 bases). This CDR3 comprises 14 residues. In germline, CDR1 is SGHTA, CDR2 FQGNSA. V was clipped by 8 bases and J by 0 bases, with 11 bases between them.

This clone has only a few counts. The chain employs TRBV5-1 and TRBJ2-1, with TRBD2 matching 16 bases. The germline CDR1 and CDR2 sequences are SGHRS and YFSETQ. The CDR3 contains 17 residues. After removal of 4 bases from V and 4 bases from J, the junction contained 5 bases not matched to a gene. The DNA of the CDR3 is TGCGCCAGCAGCGGGACTAGCGGGAGGGTAGGATACAATGAGCAGTTCTTC. Its protein is CASSGTSGRVGYNEQFF.

This chain connects TRBV19 to TRBJ2-5; 10 nucleotides match TRBD1. Germline CDR1 is LNHDA and CDR2 is SQIVND (reference sequence). The CDR3 spans 15 residues. V lost 4 bases, J lost 0 bases, and 2 bases stayed unmatched. The CDR3 region is CASSTTGGHQETQYF. CDR3 in DNA: TGTGCCAGTAGTACGACAGGGGGCCACCAAGAGACCCAGTACTTC.

This chain joins TRBV7-2 and TRBJ2-3, with 10 bases aligning to TRBD2. The trim removed 0 bases at V and 3 bases at J, leaving 6 bases unmatched. The germline gives CDR1 SGHTA, CDR2 FQGNSA. CDR3 length: 17 residues. The CDR3 spells CASSLAPPSGGTDTQYF. The CDR3 DNA is TGTGCCAGCAGCTTAGCCCCCCCTAGCGGGGGAACAGATACGCAGTATTTT. Full variable domain (remainder filled in from reference TRBV7-2 and TRBJ2-3): GAGVSQSPSNKVTEKGKDVELRCDPISGHTALYWYRQSLGQGLEFLIYFQGNSAPDKSGLPSDRFSAERTGGSVSTLTIQRTQQEDSAVYLCASSLAPPSGGTDTQYFGPGTRLTVL.

The chain couples TRBV15 to TRBJ2-1, with no clear D. The CDR3 is 13 amino acids. Between the trimmed V and J ends, which lost 0 bases and 4 bases, there was a span of 4 bases. Germline values: CDR1 LNHNV, CDR2 YYDKDF (reference sequence). CDR3 sequence (DNA): TGTGCCACCAGCAGAGATCCTTACAATGAGCAGTTCTTC. Amino acids: CATSRDPYNEQFF.

The gene calls are TRBV10-3 and TRBJ2-5, with 9 bases identical to TRBD1. Per germline, CDR1 ENHRY and CDR2 SYGVKD. The CDR3 length is 13 residues. Trimming removed 8 bases from V and 4 bases from J; junction bases left unmatched: 5. CDR3 sequence reads: CAIQDRGGETQYF. CDR3 in DNA: TGTGCCATCCAGGACAGGGGCGGAGAGACCCAGTACTTC.

The V call is TRBV5-1, the J call TRBJ1-2; TRBD1 might be the D (5 bases). The CDR3 contains 14 residues. V lost 4 bases, J lost 6 bases, and 16 bases lay in between. Germline values: CDR1 SGHRS, CDR2 YFSETQ. CDR3: CASSTQGQRDGYTF. The CDR3 nucleotides read TGCGCCAGCAGCACCCAGGGTCAAAGAGATGGCTACACCTTC.

The sample holds one count of this clone. The chain employs TRBV29-1 and TRBJ1-1; D is possibly TRBD1 (5 bases). V lost 3 bases and J lost 1, with 9 bases in between. CDR3 size: 13 residues. Germline CDR1 and CDR2: SQVTM and ANQGSEA. The CDR3 region is CSVDRAGNTEAFF. The CDR3 DNA sequence: TGCAGCGTTGACAGGGCAGGGAACACTGAAGCTTTCTTT.

The J gene is TRBJ1-2, the V gene TRBV7-2; D uncertain. V was clipped by 5 bases and J by 7 bases, with 11 bases between them. In germline, CDR1 is SGHTA, CDR2 FQGNSA. The CDR3 totals 12 residues. This CDR3 reads CASSTSSGGYTF. In DNA, the CDR3 is TGTGCCAGCAGCACTTCCTCGGGTGGCTACACCTTC.

The chain carries TRBV10-2 and TRBJ1-2, with unresolved D. Germline CDR1 is WSHSY and CDR2 is SAAADI. This CDR3 has 15 residues. Between the trimmed V and J ends, which lost 2 bases and 7 bases, there was a span of 17 bases. The CDR3 coding sequence is TGCGCCAGCAGTGAGGCTCCCGTCGTGGGCTTTGGCTACACCTTC. It codes for CASSEAPVVGFGYTF.

The chain couples TRBV19 to TRBJ1-3, with TRBD1 identical over 7 bases. Germline CDR1 and CDR2: LNHDA and SQIVND (reference sequence). The CDR3 has 17 amino acids. The V and J ends lost 5 bases and 1 base, in that order; junction bases with no gene match: 11. The CDR3 DNA is TGTGCCAGTAGTCTCCACTACAGGGGAAGATCTGGAAACACCATATATTTT. Protein: CASSLHYRGRSGNTIYF.

The rearrangement joins TRBV4-1 to TRBJ2-3; a weak D match, TRBD2 (6 bases). CDR1 MGHRA and CDR2 YSYEKL come from the germline V gene. The CDR3 covers 15 residues. V shed 1 base and J shed 5 bases, with 13 bases lying between them. The CDR3 spells CASSQVGLPQDTQYF. Written as DNA, the CDR3 is TGCGCCAGCAGCCAAGTCGGACTACCCCAAGATACGCAGTATTTT.

Of note for this clone: One junction end disagrees with the germline gene, perhaps due to a read error. This rearrangement joins TRBV13 to TRBJ2-3; 8 nucleotides align to TRBD1. CDR3 size: 16 residues. Germline loops: CDR1 PRHDT, CDR2 FYEKMQ (reference sequence). CDR3 bases: TGTACCAGCAGCTTAAAACAGGGGGTTAGCACAGATACGCAGTATTTT. Translated: CTSSLKQGVSTDTQYF. The variable domain in full, with the rest retrieved from reference TRBV13 and TRBJ2-3, is AAGVIQSPRHLIKEKRETATLKCYPIPRHDTVYWYQQGPGQDPQFLISFYEKMQSDKGSIPDRFSAQQFSDYHSELNMSSLELGDSALYFCTSSLKQGVSTDTQYFGPGTRLTVL.

This chain joins TRBV6-5 and TRBJ2-3, with TRBD1 matching 9 bases. CDR1 is MNHEY and CDR2 is SVGAGI in the germline V gene. J gave up 4 bases and V 5 bases, and 4 bases lay outside the gene matches. The CDR3 covers 14 residues. The CDR3 sequence: CASSHRGRPDTQYF. The CDR3 coding sequence is TGTGCCAGCAGTCACAGGGGGCGCCCAGATACGCAGTATTTT.

This chain joins TRBV27 and TRBJ2-2, with D perhaps TRBD2 (6 bases). V lost 5 bases to trimming and J lost 6 bases, with 16 bases between them. CDR3 size: 15 residues. CDR1 is MNHEY, CDR2 SMNVEV, per germline (reference sequence). The DNA for the CDR3 is TGTGCCAGCAGTACCCCGACGGGGGAGGCCGGGGAGCTGTTTTTT. It translates to CASSTPTGEAGELFF.

The chain combines TRBV6-5 with TRBJ2-7, with D perhaps matching TRBD2 (5 bases). From germline, CDR1 is MNHEY and CDR2 SVGAGI. V lost 9 bases to trimming and J lost 0 bases, with 15 bases between them. This CDR3 contains 14 residues. CDR3 DNA: TGTGCCAGTGGAGAGGGCCCCAGCTCCTACGAGCAGTACTTC. It codes for CASGEGPSSYEQYF.

V usage is TRBV28 and J usage is TRBJ1-5; a weak D match, TRBD1 (6 bases). CDR1 is MDHEN and CDR2 is SYDVKM in the germline V gene. V was pared by 1 base and J by 0 bases, with 10 bases between. The length of the CDR3 is 16 residues. CDR3 DNA sequence: TGTGCCAGCAGTTTATATGGGGGCCTTAGCAATCAGCCCCAGCATTTT. Its protein is CASSLYGGLSNQPQHF.

The chain employs TRBV4-3 and TRBJ2-3; TRBD1 might be the D (6 bases). CDR3 length equals 17 residues. Looked up from germline, CDR1 is LGHNA and CDR2 is YSLEER. The ends were cut back, 0 bases at V and 5 bases at J, with 18 bases in the middle. The CDR3 DNA follows: TGCGCCAGCAGCCAAGAGGGGGACATAGGGAGACAAGATACGCAGTATTTT. Amino acids: CASSQEGDIGRQDTQYF.

The chain joins TRBV29-1 to TRBJ2-5, with 9 bases lining up with TRBD1. V lost 6 bases and J lost 6; bases outside the gene matches: 5. CDR1 is SQVTM and CDR2 is ANQGSEA in the germline V gene. The CDR3 runs to 12 residues. The CDR3, as DNA: TGCAGCGTGAAAGGACAGGGGAAGACCCAGTACTTC. This translates into CSVKGQGKTQYF.

The J gene is TRBJ2-3, the V gene TRBV7-2, with 8 positions matching TRBD2. With 5 bases clipped from V and 4 bases from J, the junction kept 5 bases outside the gene matches. This CDR3 contains 14 residues. Germline-derived CDR1 and CDR2 are SGHTA and FQGNSA. The CDR3, as DNA: TGTGCCAGCAGCGTGGGACTAGATGCAGATACGCAGTATTTT. Amino acids: CASSVGLDADTQYF.

CDR3 region: CASSLRRAASWETQYF. The CDR3, as DNA: TGTGCCAGCAGCTTACGGAGGGCGGCTAGTTGGGAGACCCAGTACTTC. The chain joins TRBV7-6 to TRBJ2-5; TRBD2 might be the D (6 bases). V was pared by 2 bases and J by 5 bases, with 18 bases between. There are 16 residues in the CDR3. Germline CDR1 SGHVS, CDR2 FNYEAQ. Filled out from reference TRBV7-6 and TRBJ2-5, the complete variable domain reads GAGVSQSPRYKVTKRGQDVALRCDPISGHVSLYWYRQALGQGPEFLTYFNYEAQQDKSGLPNDRFSAERPEGSISTLTIQRTEQRDSAMYRCASSLRRAASWETQYFGPGTRLLVL.

V gene TRBV7-2 combines with J gene TRBJ2-1, with 11 bases matching TRBD2. Germline CDR1 and CDR2: SGHTA and FQGNSA. V lost 7 bases to trimming and J lost 7 bases; unmatched junction nucleotides: 6. The CDR3 has 14 residues. The CDR3 DNA sequence: TGTGCCAGCACCGTAGCGGGGGGGAGGAATGAGCAGTTCTTC. Translation: CASTVAGGRNEQFF. Full variable domain (rest looked up from reference TRBV7-2 and TRBJ2-1): GAGVSQSPSNKVTEKGKDVELRCDPISGHTALYWYRQSLGQGLEFLIYFQGNSAPDKSGLPSDRFSAERTGGSVSTLTIQRTQQEDSAVYLCASTVAGGRNEQFFGPGTRLTVL.

The rearrangement uses TRBV25-1 and TRBJ2-7, with a weak D call TRBD1 (6 bases). V shed 7 bases and J shed 5 bases, with 15 bases lying between them. The germline CDR1 and CDR2 sequences are MGHDK and SYGVNS. The CDR3 loop spans 13 amino acids. CDR3 in amino acids: CASTWMGDNEQYF. The CDR3, as DNA: TGTGCCAGCACCTGGATGGGGGACAACGAGCAGTACTTC.